The 15 T cell receptor beta chains listed next were all sequenced from one sample in a study of OX40 agonist ivuxolimab in advanced cancers. Data came from immunoSEQ multiplex PCR; TCRdb stores just in-frame clones and leaves some out. The sample has tens of thousands of clones; around nine tenths are singletons. The material sequenced was CD4+ or CD8+ T cells sorted from blood, taken in a trial of the OX40 agonist ivuxolimab. Receptors originate from an adult with an advanced solid tumor such as melanoma, head and neck, liver or kidney cancer.

The rearrangement uses TRBV28 and TRBJ1-1; TRBD1 agrees at 10 bases. Germline V gene sequence: CDR1 MDHEN, CDR2 SYDVKM. The V and J ends lost 4 bases and 3 bases, in that order; junction bases with no gene match: 14. The CDR3 totals 18 residues. CDR3 nucleotide sequence: TGTGCCAGCAGTTCAGCCTCAGGGACAGGGGAGAGGGACACTGAAGCTTTCTTT. Translation: CASSSASGTGERDTEAFF.

The rearrangement uses TRBV19 and TRBJ2-1; D unresolved. V dropped 10 bases and J dropped 5 bases, with 18 bases sitting between them. Germline CDR1 is LNHDA and CDR2 is SQIVND (reference sequence). CDR3 length: 14 amino acids. The DNA for the CDR3 is TGTGCCACCGCCTATAAACAGATTAACAATGAGCAGTTCTTC. Translating it yields CATAYKQINNEQFF.

This chain uses TRBV5-1 with TRBJ2-5, with 7 bases lining up with TRBD1. The assigned J gene may be wrong: the sequence end matches TRBJ2-7 better. The germline CDR1 and CDR2 sequences are SGHRS and YFSETQ. The CDR3 extends over 18 amino acids. This chain's CDR3 is CASSIPDLNRGFSYEQYF. DNA of the CDR3: TGCGCCAGCAGTATTCCCGACCTAAACAGGGGCTTCTCCTACGAGCAGTACTTC.

This rearrangement joins TRBV7-9 to TRBJ2-3; TRBD2 matches at 13 bases. CDR3 length equals 17 residues. From germline, CDR1 is SEHNR and CDR2 FQNEAQ (reference sequence). The V and J ends lost 4 bases and 2 bases, in that order; junction bases with no gene match: 6. This chain's CDR3 is CASSSGTSGDHTDTQYF. In DNA form, the CDR3 reads TGTGCCAGCAGCTCCGGGACTAGCGGGGACCACACAGATACGCAGTATTTT.

In DNA form, the CDR3 reads TGTGCCAGCAGCAACACAGGGGGCACTGAAGCTTTCTTT. Protein: CASSNTGGTEAFF. J is TRBJ1-1 and V is TRBV14; 8 bases are a match to TRBD1. This CDR3 spans 13 amino acids. CDR1 and CDR2 (germline): SGHDN, FVKESK. The V and J ends lost 5 bases and 4 bases, in that order; junction bases with no gene match: 3.

The J gene is TRBJ2-4, the V gene TRBV21-1; the table gives TRBD1 as D, unverified against the DNA. TRBV21-1 is flagged as a pseudogene. The CDR3 consists of 18 residues. CDR3 sequence reads: CASSKVLPRGRRLNIQYF. CDR3 nucleotide sequence: TGTGCCAGCAGCAAAGTTCTCCCCAGGGGGCGAAGGTTAAACATTCAGTACTTC.

This clone was seen a single time. The J gene is TRBJ1-5, the V gene TRBV5-5; D unclear. Germline-derived CDR1 and CDR2 are SGHKS and YYEKEE (reference sequence). CDR3 length equals 14 residues. V lost 0 bases and J 3 bases, leaving 7 bases between the germline ends. This chain's CDR3 is CASSLEQLNQPQHF. The CDR3 DNA is TGTGCCAGCAGCTTGGAGCAGCTCAATCAGCCCCAGCATTTT.

On this clone itself: Other DNA sequences of this sample code for an identical CDR3. The chain carries TRBV7-9 and TRBJ2-2; D gene uncertain. V was clipped by 3 bases and J by 5 bases, with 4 bases between them. The CDR3 is 12 residues long. Germline V CDR1 and CDR2: SEHNR, FQNEAQ (reference sequence). The CDR3 coding sequence is TGTGCCAGCAGCTTGGGAACCGGGGAGCTGTTTTTT. Residues: CASSLGTGELFF.

The chain is built from TRBV21-1 and TRBJ1-1; TRBD1 is taken as the D call from the table, unchecked against the DNA. TRBV21-1 is recorded as a pseudogene. The CDR3 spans 14 residues. The CDR3 coding sequence is TGTGCCACCTACAGGGCAGGCCGGAACACTGAAGCTTTCTTT. Translated: CATYRAGRNTEAFF.

This chain joins TRBV7-2 and TRBJ1-2; a weak D match, TRBD1 (5 bases). CDR3 length: 14 residues. The germline V and J ends were trimmed by 1 base and 8 bases, with 14 bases remaining between them. Germline V CDR1 and CDR2: SGHTA, FQGNSA. CDR3 DNA sequence: TGTGCCAGCAGCTTAGAAGGGGCTCCCTCCGGCTACACCTTC. Translation: CASSLEGAPSGYTF.

The genes are TRBV30 and TRBJ1-6; 7 bases match TRBD1. Germline trimming cut 0 bases from V and 5 bases from J; bases unmatched to any gene: 4. The CDR3 is made up of 15 amino acids. Germline V gene data show CDR1 as GTSNPN and CDR2 as SVGIG (reference sequence). The CDR3 DNA reads TGTGCCTGGAGTGTACTGGGACAGAATAATTCACCCCTCCACTTT. Translated, it gives CAWSVLGQNNSPLHF.

The V call is TRBV18, the J call TRBJ1-1; possible D gene TRBD1, 6 bases. V lost 3 bases and J lost 3, with 17 bases in between. Germline V gives CDR1 KGHSH, CDR2 LQKENI. This CDR3 contains 16 residues. The CDR3 sequence: CASSPGPGAGYTEAFF. CDR3 coding DNA: TGTGCCAGCTCACCTGGACCAGGGGCCGGGTACACTGAAGCTTTCTTT.

The chain employs TRBV27 and TRBJ2-7; TRBD1 might be the D (5 bases). The CDR3 loop spans 14 amino acids. V lost 5 bases and J 0 bases, leaving 11 bases between the germline ends. Germline-derived CDR1 and CDR2 are MNHEY and SMNVEV (reference sequence). CDR3 sequence (DNA): TGTGCCAGCAGTAGACAGACTGCCTCCTACGAGCAGTACTTC. It translates to CASSRQTASYEQYF.

The gene calls are TRBV2 and TRBJ2-3; no reliable D call. Trimming cost V 10 bases and J 0 bases, with 17 bases left between them. CDR1 and CDR2 (germline): SNHLY, FYNNEI. The CDR3 is made up of 15 amino acids. The CDR3 spells CAISREQTSTDTQYF. CDR3 DNA sequence: TGTGCCATCTCAAGGGAACAGACTAGCACAGATACGCAGTATTTT.

This rearrangement joins TRBV5-4 to TRBJ2-1; no clear D gene. Germline CDR1 reads SGHNT; CDR2 reads YYREEE (reference sequence). Trimming removed 1 base at V and 3 bases at J, with 5 bases between. The CDR3 is made up of 13 amino acids. CDR3 nucleotide sequence: TGTGCCAGCAGCTTGAACAACTACAATGAGCAGTTCTTC. Translating gives CASSLNNYNEQFF. Based on the CDR3 plus reference TRBV5-4 and TRBJ2-1, the full variable domain is ETGVTQSPTHLIKTRGQQVTLRCSSQSGHNTVSWYQQALGQGPQFIFQYYREEENGRGNFPPRFSGLQFPNYSSELNVNALELDDSALYLCASSLNNYNEQFFGPGTRLTVL.